This T cell receptor (beta chain) was retrieved from a study of cytotoxic CD8 clonotypes in ibrutinib-treated CLL. The CDR3 is 16 amino acids. Per germline, CDR1 SGHDN and CDR2 FVKESK. V shed 3 bases and J 5 bases; nucleotides not matched to a gene: 9. Deep sequencing aimed at 1 in 200,000 to 1 in 1 million T cells' resolution. Sequencing was performed with immunoSEQ multiplex PCR; in TCRdb, only in-frame clones are kept and a portion is missing. In the table there are 190,000 or so clones, around 72% of which are singletons. Study-wide results and caveats: Baseline levels of clonality went above those of age-matched healthy donors and moved with circulating CD8+ T-cell counts. Under treatment, the uncommon public clonotypes either contracted or remained stable. Collection times varied between progressing and sustained-remission patients.

This clone appeared a few times. The target antigen is unknown. The chain recombines TRBV14 with TRBJ2-1, with 8 bases identical to TRBD2. The sample here was PBMCs, taken after 24 months of ibrutinib treatment. This TCR was recovered from a human donor with chronic lymphocytic leukemia. In DNA, the CDR3 is TGTGCCAGCAGCCACAAAAGCGGGAGCGGAAACAATGAGCAGTTCTTC. Amino acids: CASSHKSGSGNNEQFF.